Presented here are 10 T cell receptor beta chains from one specimen sequenced in a study of T cells in Graves' hyperthyroidism and ophthalmopathy. TCR beta CDR3 region amplification was performed from RNA transcripts. The study used the HTBI primer set for a first-round RT-PCR of the TCR CDR3. TCRdb used MiXCR to reprocess the multiplex PCR reads, holding one entry per CDR3 protein. The data show roughly 380,000 distinct CDR3 sequences, with about a sixth seen just once and roughly a sixth held by the top ten. The material sequenced was blood. The receptors come from a woman in her thirties or forties with Graves' ophthalmopathy.

At least ten counts were recorded for this clonotype. The chain recombines TRBV6-5 with TRBJ2-4; possible D gene TRBD1, 5 bases. Germline lookup yields CDR1 MNHEY and CDR2 SVGAGI. Trimming took 6 bases from V and 0 from J, leaving 18 bases between them. The CDR3 is made up of 17 amino acids. The CDR3 DNA reads TGTGCCAGCAGCAAGACAGCGCGACAACTAGCCAAAAACATTCAGTACTTC. Residues: CASSKTARQLAKNIQYF.

In this sample, this clonotype turned up many times. The CDR3 reads CASSVDRLGGYTF. The CDR3 DNA sequence: TGTGCCAGCAGTGTGGACAGGCTCGGTGGCTACACCTTC. The chain is built from TRBV6-1 and TRBJ1-2; 7 positions match TRBD1. Germline CDR1 reads MNHNS; CDR2 reads SASEGT. Unmatched junction bases numbered 6, after V lost 4 bases and J lost 7 bases. The CDR3 runs 13 residues.

This clonotype was counted at least ten times. This chain uses TRBV2 with TRBJ2-7; D gene ambiguous. CDR3 length: 14 residues. Trimming removed 0 bases from V and 7 bases from J, with 13 bases in between. Germline CDR1 SNHLY, CDR2 FYNNEI. The CDR3 loop is CASSEARGPTEQYF. The CDR3 bases are TGTGCCAGCAGTGAAGCCCGCGGCCCTACGGAGCAGTACTTC.

In its sample, this clonotype was seen a few times. This chain uses TRBV11-1 with TRBJ2-5, with 8 positions matching TRBD2. From germline, CDR1 is SGHAT and CDR2 FQDESV (reference sequence). J gave up 4 bases and V 1 base, and 11 bases lay outside the gene matches. The CDR3 sequence is 17 residues long. CDR3 region: CASSLGFRSGRSETQYF. Here the CDR3 DNA reads TGTGCCAGCAGCTTAGGCTTCAGGAGCGGGAGATCAGAGACCCAGTACTTC.

This clonotype was found a few times. The chain has TRBV4-1 and TRBJ1-5; 9 bases map to TRBD1. The CDR3 is 15 amino acids. Germline CDR1 is MGHRA and CDR2 is YSYEKL. Germline trimming cut 2 bases from V and 6 bases from J; bases unmatched to any gene: 5. CDR3 DNA: TGCGCCAGCAGCCAATTACAGGGGGCGGGTCAGCCCCAGCATTTT. As protein: CASSQLQGAGQPQHF.

The sample holds many counts of this clonotype. The V and J genes are TRBV15 and TRBJ1-1, with a tentative D call TRBD1 (5 bases). Germline CDR1 and CDR2: LNHNV and YYDKDF (reference sequence). The CDR3 consists of 14 residues. V lost 4 bases to trimming and J lost 1 base, with 10 bases between them. This CDR3 is CATSTLRGNTEAFF. The CDR3 DNA sequence: TGTGCCACCAGCACCTTGAGGGGGAACACTGAAGCTTTCTTT. Combining the CDR3 with reference TRBV15 and TRBJ1-1 gives the whole variable domain DAMVIQNPRYQVTQFGKPVTLSCSQTLNHNVMYWYQQKSSQAPKLLFHYYDKDFNNEADTPDNFQSRRPNTSFCFLDIRSPGLGDTAMYLCATSTLRGNTEAFFGQGTRLTVV.

This clonotype has a count of ten or more. The chain recombines TRBV7-9 with TRBJ2-5, with D tentatively TRBD2 (5 bases). This CDR3 comprises 14 residues. The V gene's germline CDR1 is SEHNR and CDR2 FQNEAQ (reference sequence). V lost 3 bases, J lost 5 bases, and 13 bases lay in between. The CDR3: CASSFQAGFETQYF. CDR3 in DNA: TGTGCCAGCAGCTTCCAGGCGGGCTTCGAGACCCAGTACTTC.

This clonotype came up many times. This chain connects TRBV28 to TRBJ1-5; 7 nucleotides line up with TRBD1. CDR1 is MDHEN and CDR2 is SYDVKM in the germline V gene. Trimming took 5 bases from V and 2 from J; bases not matched to a gene: 6. CDR3 size: 15 residues. This chain's CDR3 is CASSIRDSRNQPQHF. The DNA of the CDR3 is TGTGCCAGCAGTATACGGGACAGCCGCAATCAGCCCCAGCATTTT.

This clonotype has at least ten counts. The V gene is TRBV6-1, the J gene TRBJ1-5; 7 bases map to TRBD1. The CDR3 is 15 residues long. Trimming at V came to 4 bases and at J to 4 bases, leaving 7 bases not matched to a gene. Germline V gene lookup returns CDR1 MNHNS and CDR2 SASEGT. CDR3 residues: CASSVDRPTNQPQHF. The CDR3 DNA follows: TGTGCCAGCAGTGTGGACAGGCCAACTAATCAGCCCCAGCATTTT.

In DNA form, the CDR3 reads TGCGCCAGCAGCCAAGGTTTGGTGCAGGGGATTCAGCCCCAGCATTTT. Its translation is CASSQGLVQGIQPQHF. The chain links TRBV4-1 to TRBJ1-5, with D maybe TRBD1 (6 bases). From germline, CDR1 is MGHRA and CDR2 YSYEKL. Trimming pared 1 base from V and 6 bases from J, leaving 16 bases between. The CDR3 spans 16 residues.